The clone carrying this TCR beta chain was picked up many times. The antigen is not known. The junction and the germline gene differ at one end; a read error may be behind it. This sample was taken from a study of regulatory T cells in long-lasting Graves disease. Researchers made TCR beta libraries by using iRepertoire HTBI primers and running Arm-PCR on CDR3 regions. TCRdb itself ran the multiplex PCR reads through MiXCR, one entry per CDR3 protein. The table includes a few hundred thousand distinct CDR3 sequences, 18% detected once. The germline gives CDR1 MNHNS, CDR2 SASEGT. The CDR3 contains 12 residues. General study points: Persistent disease showed a preference for TRBV28, TRBJ1-2 and TRBJ2-5. Fewer public clonotypes were shared by new patients (about 940) than by persistent patients (2,741).

Time point described: newly diagnosed GD, antithyroid drugs for less than 3 months. RNA extracted from PBMCs served as the sequencing template. Separately, the same data were catalogued under a study of T cells in Graves' hyperthyroidism and ophthalmopathy. That paper states: When the TCR CDR3 underwent first-round RT-PCR, the HTBI primer set was used.

The chain carries TRBV6-1 and TRBJ1-5; D not certain. The sample was peripheral blood mononuclear cells (PBMCs), taken at new diagnosis, from a patient treated with antithyroid drugs. This TCR was sampled from a woman aged 25 to 45 with Graves disease. The CDR3: CASSEADQPQHF. Here the CDR3 DNA reads TGCGCCAGCAGTGAAGCGGACCAGCCCCAGCATTTT.